The clone carrying this T cell receptor beta chain came up a few times. This sample includes further DNA sequences coding for the same CDR3. In germline, CDR1 is SGHKS, CDR2 YYEKEE (reference sequence). The CDR3 contains 14 residues. V shed 6 bases and J shed 0 bases, with 9 bases lying between them. Sequencing was performed with immunoSEQ multiplex PCR; in TCRdb, only in-frame clones are kept and a portion is missing. Of about 250,000 clones listed, approximately 85% are singletons. These data come from a study of blood T cell repertoires in COVID-19. The sequence was obtained from a man aged 50 or older with active or convalescent COVID-19. The chain couples TRBV5-5 to TRBJ1-4, with D possibly TRBD1 on 6 matching bases. Sequenced sample: peripheral blood. CDR3 loop: CASKRTATNEKLFF. The CDR3 DNA follows: TGTGCCAGCAAACGGACAGCAACTAATGAAAAACTGTTTTTT.